This TCR beta chain stems from a study of regulatory and conventional T cells in RAG deficiency. Regarding the study as a whole: Other subsets showed roughly 10-fold reductions, but Treg unique TCR beta sequences fell roughly 100-fold in these patients. Shannon entropy fell and Simpson indices rose in RAG-deficient patients.

There are 14 residues in the CDR3. CDR1 MDHEN and CDR2 SYDVKM come from the germline V gene. Germline trimming cut 6 bases from V and 7 bases from J; bases unmatched to any gene: 6. Blood CD4+ CD25-high CD127-low regulatory T cells supplied the genomic DNA template. As regards this clone: Its antigen is not identified.

Only in-frame clones appear in the TCRdb table, and some are missing; sequencing was by immunoSEQ multiplex PCR. Of about 9,400 clones in the sample, around 90% were seen once. The data also belong to a second study, concerning regulatory T cells. From that paper: Amplification used 52 TRBV primers and 13 TRBJ primers.

Material: Tregs sorted from blood. The J gene is TRBJ1-5, the V gene TRBV28; 10 positions match TRBD1. The sequence was obtained from a human donor in good health. CDR3 DNA: TGTGCCAGCAGCCCCGACAGGGGGCAACAGCCCCAGCATTTT. The encoded protein is CASSPDRGQQPQHF.